The 13 T cell receptor beta chains below come from one sample, sequenced in a study of T cell repertoires in cytomegalovirus infection. In TCRdb, the reads were re-called with MiXCR into one record per CDR3 protein. Counted here are about 190,000 distinct CDR3 sequences, 28% occurring once; the ten biggest clones make up 30% to 35%. The sequencing sample was made of PBMCs. The receptors originated from a human donor in good health (CMV status not recorded). Some clones in this sample may be carry-over from other donors' samples.

On this clonotype itself: An end of the junction differs from the germline gene, which may be a read error. The chain combines TRBV7-2 with TRBJ1-1; D remains unclear. The CDR3 spans 14 residues. Germline values: CDR1 SGHTA, CDR2 FQGNSA. The CDR3: CASNLAGRGFEAFF. As DNA, the CDR3 is TGTGCCAGCAACTTAGCGGGGAGAGGATTTGAAGCTTTCTTT. The whole variable domain, filled in from reference TRBV7-2 and TRBJ1-1, reads GAGVSQSPSNKVTEKGKDVELRCDPISGHTALYWYRQSLGQGLEFLIYFQGNSAPDKSGLPSDRFSAERTGGSVSTLTIQRTQQEDSAVYLCASNLAGRGFEAFFGQGTRLTVV.

In nucleotides, the CDR3 is TGTGCCAGCAGCCAAGACAGGGGCTATGGCTACACCTTC. Amino acid sequence: CASSQDRGYGYTF. V is TRBV7-9 and J is TRBJ1-2, with 8 bases fitting TRBD1. The CDR3 runs to 13 residues. The germline CDR1 and CDR2 sequences are SEHNR and FQNEAQ (reference sequence). V lost 5 bases to trimming and J lost 4 bases; unmatched junction nucleotides: 3.

The chain employs TRBV7-2 and TRBJ1-1; 7 bases map to TRBD1. Looked up from germline, CDR1 is SGHTA and CDR2 is FQGNSA. Unmatched junction bases numbered 11, after V lost 4 bases and J lost 6 bases. This CDR3 has 15 residues. CDR3 amino acids: CASSYGQVVDPEAFF. In nucleotides, the CDR3 is TGTGCCAGCAGCTACGGACAGGTAGTTGATCCTGAAGCTTTCTTT. Filled out from reference TRBV7-2 and TRBJ1-1, the complete variable domain reads GAGVSQSPSNKVTEKGKDVELRCDPISGHTALYWYRQSLGQGLEFLIYFQGNSAPDKSGLPSDRFSAERTGGSVSTLTIQRTQQEDSAVYLCASSYGQVVDPEAFFGQGTRLTVV.

The rearrangement links TRBV9 to TRBJ2-3, with 11 bases lining up with TRBD2. CDR1 is SGDLS, CDR2 YYNGEE, per germline. V trimming: 3 bases; J trimming: 2 bases; junction bases outside the gene matches: 11. This CDR3 spans 18 amino acids. The CDR3, as DNA: TGTGCCAGCAGCGCCGCTCCCGGGACTAGCGGCTTCACAGATACGCAGTATTTT. It is translated as CASSAAPGTSGFTDTQYF. The complete variable domain, with remaining parts taken from reference TRBV9 and TRBJ2-3, reads DSGVTQTPKHLITATGQRVTLRCSPRSGDLSVYWYQQSLDQGLQFLIQYYNGEERAKGNILERFSAQQFPDLHSELNLSSLELGDSALYFCASSAAPGTSGFTDTQYFGPGTRLTVL.

This clonotype occurred a few times. The chain links TRBV7-3 to TRBJ2-1; TRBD2 matches at 14 bases. The V and J ends lost 5 bases and 7 bases, in that order; junction bases with no gene match: 7. Germline V gene data show CDR1 as SGHTA and CDR2 as FQGTGA. CDR3 length: 16 amino acids. CDR3 amino acids: CASSLKGLAGGNEQFF. The CDR3 region has the DNA TGTGCCAGCAGCCTAAAAGGACTAGCGGGGGGTAATGAGCAGTTCTTC. Full variable domain (remainder filled in from reference TRBV7-3 and TRBJ2-1): GAGVSQTPSNKVTEKGKYVELRCDPISGHTALYWYRQSLGQGPEFLIYFQGTGAADDSGLPNDRFFAVRPEGSVSTLKIQRTERGDSAVYLCASSLKGLAGGNEQFFGPGTRLTVL.

This clonotype has only a few counts. V usage is TRBV2 and J usage is TRBJ2-1; D remains unclear. Germline CDR1 is SNHLY and CDR2 is FYNNEI. V dropped 7 bases and J dropped 7 bases, with 14 bases sitting between them. The CDR3 totals 13 residues. The CDR3 region has the DNA TGTGCCAGCAATCTGGAGATAGAAAATGAGCAGTTCTTC. It specifies CASNLEIENEQFF.

This clonotype appeared many times. The chain is built from TRBV7-8 and TRBJ2-7; TRBD2 might be the D (5 bases). From germline, CDR1 is SGHVS and CDR2 FQNEAQ. V dropped 1 base and J dropped 2 bases, with 15 bases sitting between them. CDR3 size: 16 residues. The CDR3 region has the DNA TGTGCCAGCAGCTTAGTCCCCACTGGCGGGCCCTACGAGCAGTACTTC. Amino acid sequence: CASSLVPTGGPYEQYF. Combining the CDR3 with reference TRBV7-8 and TRBJ2-7 gives the whole variable domain GAGVSQSPRYKVAKRGQDVALRCDPISGHVSLFWYQQALGQGPEFLTYFQNEAQLDKSGLPSDRFFAERPEGSVSTLKIQRTQQEDSAVYLCASSLVPTGGPYEQYFGPGTRLTVT.

The genes are TRBV14 and TRBJ1-2; D ambiguous. CDR3 length: 15 amino acids. Trimming removed 2 bases at V and 0 bases at J, with 10 bases between. In germline, CDR1 is SGHDN, CDR2 FVKESK. In DNA form, the CDR3 reads TGTGCCAGCAGCCAACGCCCAGGAGCTAACTATGGCTACACCTTC. Protein sequence: CASSQRPGANYGYTF. Looking up the rest from reference TRBV14 and TRBJ1-2 gives the full variable domain: EAGVTQFPSHSVIEKGQTVTLRCDPISGHDNLYWYRRVMGKEIKFLLHFVKESKQDESGMPNNRFLAERTGGTYSTLKVQPAELEDSGVYFCASSQRPGANYGYTFGSGTRLTVV.

This clonotype was counted between two and nine times. The chain recombines TRBV28 with TRBJ2-7, with a possible D match to TRBD2 (7 bases). Germline lookup yields CDR1 MDHEN and CDR2 SYDVKM. Trimming took 2 bases from V and 6 from J, leaving 20 bases between them. The CDR3 runs 16 residues. In DNA, the CDR3 is TGTGCCAGCAGTTTAGCAGAGGGACACGGGGGGCTCGAGCAGTACTTC. Residues: CASSLAEGHGGLEQYF. The full variable domain, its missing parts supplied by reference TRBV28 and TRBJ2-7, is DVKVTQSSRYLVKRTGEKVFLECVQDMDHENMFWYRQDPGLGLRLIYFSYDVKMKEKGDIPEGYSVSREKKERFSLILESASTNQTSMYLCASSLAEGHGGLEQYFGPGTRLTVT.

The chain recombines TRBV2 with TRBJ1-2; the D is unclear. Germline V gene sequence: CDR1 SNHLY, CDR2 FYNNEI. V shed 5 bases and J shed 4 bases, with 14 bases lying between them. The CDR3 is 14 amino acids. DNA for the CDR3: TGTGCCAGCAGTAAATTTAGGGAGCTCTATGGCTACACCTTC. Its protein product is CASSKFRELYGYTF.

This clonotype turned up a few times. This sequence joins TRBV6-2 or TRBV6-3 and TRBJ2-2, with D possibly matching TRBD1 (5 bases). V lost 10 bases, J lost 6 bases, and 18 bases lay in between. The CDR3 covers 14 residues. The germline V gene has CDR1 MNHEY and CDR2 SVGEGT. CDR3 loop: CANSQRWTPGELFF. CDR3 nucleotides: TGTGCCAACAGCCAAAGGTGGACACCCGGGGAGCTGTTTTTT.

The chain couples TRBV11-2 to TRBJ2-1; 7 bases fit TRBD2. J gave up 7 bases and V 4 bases, and 7 bases lay outside the gene matches. From germline, CDR1 is SGHAT and CDR2 FQNNGV. CDR3 length equals 14 residues. CDR3 bases: TGTGCCAGCAGCTCCCCCCGGGGGGTTAATGAGCAGTTCTTC. Its translation: CASSSPRGVNEQFF. The full variable domain, its missing parts supplied by reference TRBV11-2 and TRBJ2-1, is EAGVAQSPRYKIIEKRQSVAFWCNPISGHATLYWYQQILGQGPKLLIQFQNNGVVDDSQLPKDRFSAERLKGVDSTLKIQPAKLEDSAVYLCASSSPRGVNEQFFGPGTRLTVL.

The V call is TRBV5-1, the J call TRBJ1-2; D not resolved. The CDR3 runs 13 residues. Germline assignment: CDR1 SGHRS and CDR2 YFSETQ. V lost 0 bases and J lost 5, with 8 bases in between. The CDR3 DNA reads as TGCGCCAGCAGCTTGGATGCGAGTTATGGCTACACCTTC. It translates to CASSLDASYGYTF. The complete variable domain, with remaining parts taken from reference TRBV5-1 and TRBJ1-2, reads KAGVTQTPRYLIKTRGQQVTLSCSPISGHRSVSWYQQTPGQGLQFLFEYFSETQRNKGNFPGRFSGRQFSNSRSEMNVSTLELGDSALYLCASSLDASYGYTFGSGTRLTVV.